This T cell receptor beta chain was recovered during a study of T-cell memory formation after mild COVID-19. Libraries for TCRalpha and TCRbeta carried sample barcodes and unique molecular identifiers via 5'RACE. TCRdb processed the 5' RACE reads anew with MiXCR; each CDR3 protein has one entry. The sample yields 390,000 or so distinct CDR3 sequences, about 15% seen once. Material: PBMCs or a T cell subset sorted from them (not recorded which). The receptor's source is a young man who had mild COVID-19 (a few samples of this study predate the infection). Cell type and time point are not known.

The CDR3 loop is CASSRGPARQFKRANTEAFF. The CDR3 nucleotides are TGTGCCAGCAGCCGAGGCCCGGCTCGACAGTTTAAGCGAGCGAACACTGAAGCTTTCTTT. The chain couples TRBV7-6 to TRBJ1-1; a possible D gene is TRBD1 (5 bases). The CDR3 loop spans 20 amino acids. The germline gives CDR1 SGHVS, CDR2 FNYEAQ. The V end was cut by 5 bases, the J end by 1 base, with 29 bases between.